This entry features one T cell receptor beta chain sequence. The method was immunoSEQ multiplex PCR; TCRdb's version includes in-frame clones alone and lacks a portion of them. The top ten hold 3% to 4.5% of the sample, which has 250,000 to 300,000 clones, 80% to 90% seen once. This sample is drawn from a study of blood T cell repertoires in COVID-19. J was trimmed by 1 base and V by 9 bases; bases with no gene match: 1. The CDR3 is 14 residues long. Germline lookup yields CDR1 WNHNN and CDR2 SYGVQD (reference sequence). The V gene is TRBV10-1, the J gene TRBJ2-3; TRBD2 aligns across 13 bases. Sequencing was carried out using peripheral blood. This TCR came from a woman between 35 and 50 years old with acute or convalescent COVID-19. CDR3 bases: TGCGCCAGGACTAGCGGGGGGCGCACAGATACGCAGTATTTT. Its protein is CARTSGGRTDTQYF.